The rows below give T cell receptor beta chains drawn from one sample of a study of blood T cell repertoires in COVID-19. Sequenced by immunoSEQ multiplex PCR; TCRdb stores in-frame clones only, minus some. This sample carries roughly 250,000 clones, roughly 80% of them seen once, and the ten largest clones take 4.5% to 6%. Sequenced input: peripheral blood. The source is a woman of 80 years or more with active or convalescent COVID-19. Both conserved end residues are part of each CDR3. The D gene is left open where the match is weak. Clone size is not always given. Where it is, it says once, few, many or a class for expanded clones.

.,15,.,TRBV27,TRBJ2-3,CASNPVAQGADTQYF,TGTGCCAGCAACCCTGTGGCACAAGGGGCAGATACGCAGTATTTT
TRBD2,15,.,TRBV27,TRBJ2-7,CASRVAGKGLREQYF,TGTGCCAGCAGGGTAGCGGGAAAGGGACTACGTGAGCAGTACTTC
.,14,.,TRBV18,TRBJ2-1,CASSPRSLYNEQFF,TGTGCCAGCTCACCTCGTTCCTTGTACAATGAGCAGTTCTTC
.,13,few,TRBV19,TRBJ1-1,CASSSIADTEAFF,TGTGCCAGTAGTTCGATTGCGGACACTGAAGCTTTCTTT
TRBD1,16,few,TRBV5-8,TRBJ2-2,CASSGGTGHGTGELFF,TGTGCCAGCAGCGGGGGGACAGGGCACGGCACCGGGGAGCTGTTTTTT
.,15,.,TRBV4-1,TRBJ1-5,CASSQDGEGSQPQHF,TGCGCCAGCAGCCAAGATGGGGAGGGGAGTCAGCCCCAGCATTTT
.,15,.,TRBV6-2/TRBV6-3,TRBJ2-7,CASSPQGIVPYEQYF,TGTGCCAGCAGTCCCCAGGGGATTGTCCCCTACGAGCAGTACTTC
TRBD2,15,.,TRBV2,TRBJ2-5,CARVGLAGSGETQYF,TGTGCCAGGGTGGGACTAGCGGGATCGGGGGAGACCCAGTACTTC
.,14,.,TRBV28,TRBJ1-3,CASSLQFSGNTIYF,TGTGCCAGCAGTTTACAGTTCTCTGGAAACACCATATATTTT
TRBD1,17,.,TRBV24-1,TRBJ2-2,CATSALGGQGASGELFF,TGTGCCACCAGTGCCCTCGGGGGACAGGGGGCGTCCGGGGAGCTGTTTTTT